This T cell receptor (beta chain) was sequenced in a study of blood T cell repertoires in COVID-19. In the source study's methods: Reference gene primer amplification yielded estimated nucleated cell counts. Libraries were prepared by immunoSEQ multiplex PCR; TCRdb keeps only in-frame clonotypes and omits some of them. The V and J calls and clone size were taken over from that table, and D and trimming were inferred from the DNA. The table records some 180,000 clones, about 85% of them present only once. V lost 2 bases, J lost 2 bases, and 9 bases stayed unmatched. CDR1 SNHLY and CDR2 FYNNEI come from the germline V gene. CDR3 length: 17 residues.

Specimen: PBMCs or T cells enriched from blood (not recorded which). The J gene is TRBJ2-7, the V gene TRBV2; TRBD1 agrees at 10 bases. This sequence was found in a man aged 35-49 years who had recovered from COVID-19. Here the CDR3 DNA reads TGTGCCAGCAGTGAAATTTTCGGGACAGGGGTCGCCTACGAGCAGTACTTC. Translating it yields CASSEIFGTGVAYEQYF.